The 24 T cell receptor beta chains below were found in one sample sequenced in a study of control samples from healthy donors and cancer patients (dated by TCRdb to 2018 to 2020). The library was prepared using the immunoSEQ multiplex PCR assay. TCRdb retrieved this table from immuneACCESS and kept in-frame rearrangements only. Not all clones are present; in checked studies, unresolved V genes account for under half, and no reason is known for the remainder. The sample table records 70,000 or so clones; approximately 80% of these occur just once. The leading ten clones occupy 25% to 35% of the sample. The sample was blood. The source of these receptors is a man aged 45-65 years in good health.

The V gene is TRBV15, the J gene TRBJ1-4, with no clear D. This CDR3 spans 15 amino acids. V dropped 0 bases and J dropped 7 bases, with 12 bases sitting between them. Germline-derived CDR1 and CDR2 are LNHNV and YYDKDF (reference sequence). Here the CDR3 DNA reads TGTGCCACCAGCAGAGAGGGCAGACAAAGTGAAAAACTGTTTTTT. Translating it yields CATSREGRQSEKLFF.

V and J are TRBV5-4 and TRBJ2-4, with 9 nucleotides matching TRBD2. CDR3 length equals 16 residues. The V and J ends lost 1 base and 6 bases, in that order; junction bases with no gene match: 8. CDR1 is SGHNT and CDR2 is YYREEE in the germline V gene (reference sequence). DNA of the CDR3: TGTGCCAGCAGCTTGACTAGCGGGCTGGGGAGAAACATTCAGTACTTC. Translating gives CASSLTSGLGRNIQYF.

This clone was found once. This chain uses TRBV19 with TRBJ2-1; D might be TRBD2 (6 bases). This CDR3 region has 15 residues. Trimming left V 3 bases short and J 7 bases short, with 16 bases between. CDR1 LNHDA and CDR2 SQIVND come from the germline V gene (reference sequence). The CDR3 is CASSMEPSGSNEQFF. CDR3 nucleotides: TGTGCCAGTAGTATGGAACCCAGCGGGTCGAATGAGCAGTTCTTC.

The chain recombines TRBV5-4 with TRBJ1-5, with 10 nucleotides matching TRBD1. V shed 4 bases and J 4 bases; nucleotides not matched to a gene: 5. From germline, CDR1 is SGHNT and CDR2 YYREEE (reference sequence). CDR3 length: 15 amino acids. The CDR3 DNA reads TGTGCCAGCAGCCCTGACAGGGGGCGAAATCAGCCCCAGCATTTT. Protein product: CASSPDRGRNQPQHF.

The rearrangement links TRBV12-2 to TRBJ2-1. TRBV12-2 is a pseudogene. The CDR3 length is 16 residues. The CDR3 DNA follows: TGTGCAAGTCGCCCCAAACGCTACGGCAGTGGGGATGAGCAGTTCTTC. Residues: CASRPKRYGSGDEQFF.

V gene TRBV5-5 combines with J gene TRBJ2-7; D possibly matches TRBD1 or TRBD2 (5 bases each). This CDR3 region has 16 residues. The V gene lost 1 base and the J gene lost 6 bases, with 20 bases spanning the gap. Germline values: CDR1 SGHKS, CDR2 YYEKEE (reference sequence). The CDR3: CASSLLVRGAWGEQYF. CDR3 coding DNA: TGTGCCAGCAGCTTGTTGGTTCGAGGGGCCTGGGGCGAGCAGTACTTC.

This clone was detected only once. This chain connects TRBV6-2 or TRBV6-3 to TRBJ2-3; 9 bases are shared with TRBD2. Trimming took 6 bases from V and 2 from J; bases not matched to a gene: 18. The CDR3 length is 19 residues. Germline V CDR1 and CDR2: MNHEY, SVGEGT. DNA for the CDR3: TGTGCCAGCAGGCCTTCACCGAGTTATAGCGGGGGATTCACAGATACGCAGTATTTT. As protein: CASRPSPSYSGGFTDTQYF.

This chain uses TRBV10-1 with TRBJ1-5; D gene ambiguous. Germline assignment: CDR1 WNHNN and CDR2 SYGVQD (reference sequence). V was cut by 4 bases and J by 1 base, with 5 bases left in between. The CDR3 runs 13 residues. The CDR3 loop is CASSGQSNQPQHF. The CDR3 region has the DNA TGCGCCAGCAGTGGACAAAGCAATCAGCCCCAGCATTTT.

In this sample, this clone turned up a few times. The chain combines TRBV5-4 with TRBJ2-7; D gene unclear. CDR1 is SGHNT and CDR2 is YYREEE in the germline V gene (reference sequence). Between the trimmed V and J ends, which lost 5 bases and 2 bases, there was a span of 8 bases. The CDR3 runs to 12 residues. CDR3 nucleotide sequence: TGTGCCAGCAGAAACGGGCCCTACGAGCAGTACTTC. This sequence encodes CASRNGPYEQYF.

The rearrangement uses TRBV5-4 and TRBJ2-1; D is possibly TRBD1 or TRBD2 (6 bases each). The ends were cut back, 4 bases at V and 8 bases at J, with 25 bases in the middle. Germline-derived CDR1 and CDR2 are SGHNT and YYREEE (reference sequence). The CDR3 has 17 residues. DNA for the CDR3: TGTGCCAGCAGCAGCCAGGGGAGAACGGGAGTATGGTATGAGCAGTTCTTC. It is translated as CASSSQGRTGVWYEQFF.

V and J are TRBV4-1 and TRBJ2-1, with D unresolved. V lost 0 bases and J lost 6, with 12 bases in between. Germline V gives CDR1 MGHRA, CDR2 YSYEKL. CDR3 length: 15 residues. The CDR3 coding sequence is TGCGCCAGCAGCCAAGAAGGTAGCTTCATCAATGAGCAGTTCTTC. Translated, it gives CASSQEGSFINEQFF.

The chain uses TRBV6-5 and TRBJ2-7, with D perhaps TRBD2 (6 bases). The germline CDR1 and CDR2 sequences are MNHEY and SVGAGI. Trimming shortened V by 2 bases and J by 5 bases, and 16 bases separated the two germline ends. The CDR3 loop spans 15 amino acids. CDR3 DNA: TGTGCCAGCAGTTACACCGGGGGTTGGGAGCACGAGCAGTACTTC. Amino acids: CASSYTGGWEHEQYF.

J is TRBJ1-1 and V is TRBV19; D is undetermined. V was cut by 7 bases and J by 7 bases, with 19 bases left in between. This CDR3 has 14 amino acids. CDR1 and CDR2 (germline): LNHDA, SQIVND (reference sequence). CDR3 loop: CASNSPAGRFEAFF. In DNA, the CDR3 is TGTGCCAGTAACTCCCCGGCCGGGCGATTTGAAGCTTTCTTT.

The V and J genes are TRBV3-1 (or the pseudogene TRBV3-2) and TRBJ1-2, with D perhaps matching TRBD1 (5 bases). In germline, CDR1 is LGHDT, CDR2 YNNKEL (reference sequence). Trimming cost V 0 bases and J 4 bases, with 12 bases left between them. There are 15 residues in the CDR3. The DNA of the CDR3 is TGTGCCAGCAGCCAAGAGTGGGGGGTCGTCTATGGCTACACCTTC. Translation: CASSQEWGVVYGYTF.

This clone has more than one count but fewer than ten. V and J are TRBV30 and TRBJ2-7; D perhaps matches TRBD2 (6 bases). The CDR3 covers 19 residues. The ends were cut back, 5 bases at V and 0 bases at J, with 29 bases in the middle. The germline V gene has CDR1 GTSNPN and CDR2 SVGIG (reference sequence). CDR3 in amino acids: CAWLPGGVLVITNSYEQYF. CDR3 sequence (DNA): TGTGCCTGGCTGCCCGGAGGGGTTTTAGTTATAACCAACTCCTACGAGCAGTACTTC.

The CDR3 protein is CASRRYLLRTGDDSEQFF. The CDR3 bases are TGTGCCAGCAGACGATATTTACTGAGGACAGGGGATGATTCGGAGCAGTTCTTC. The chain uses TRBV27 and TRBJ2-1, with TRBD1 matching over 9 bases. Germline CDR1 is MNHEY and CDR2 is SMNVEV (reference sequence). The CDR3 sequence is 18 residues long. J lost 10 bases, V lost 6 bases, and 22 bases had no gene match.

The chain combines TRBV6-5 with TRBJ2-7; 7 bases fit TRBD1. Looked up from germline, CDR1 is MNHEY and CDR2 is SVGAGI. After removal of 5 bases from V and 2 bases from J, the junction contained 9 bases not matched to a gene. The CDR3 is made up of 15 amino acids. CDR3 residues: CASSLGQPRTYEQYF. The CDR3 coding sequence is TGTGCCAGCAGTCTGGGACAGCCACGTACCTACGAGCAGTACTTC.

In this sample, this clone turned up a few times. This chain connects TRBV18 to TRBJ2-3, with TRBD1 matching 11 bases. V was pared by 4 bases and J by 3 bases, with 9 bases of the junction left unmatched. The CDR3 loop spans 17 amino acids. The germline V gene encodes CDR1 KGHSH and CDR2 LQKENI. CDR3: CASSQYFGTGGTDTQYF. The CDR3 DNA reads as TGTGCCAGCTCACAATATTTCGGGACAGGGGGAACAGATACGCAGTATTTT.

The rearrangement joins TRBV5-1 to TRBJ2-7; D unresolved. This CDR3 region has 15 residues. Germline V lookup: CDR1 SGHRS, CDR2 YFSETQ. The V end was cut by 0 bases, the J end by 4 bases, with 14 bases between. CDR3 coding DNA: TGCGCCAGCAGCTTGGGGACCGATCCCATTTACGAGCAGTACTTC. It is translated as CASSLGTDPIYEQYF.

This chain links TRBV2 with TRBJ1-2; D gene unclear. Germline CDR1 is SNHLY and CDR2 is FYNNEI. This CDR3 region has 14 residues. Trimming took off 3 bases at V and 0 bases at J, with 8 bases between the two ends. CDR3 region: CASSDVSSNYGYTF. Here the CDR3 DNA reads TGTGCCAGCAGTGACGTCAGTTCTAACTATGGCTACACCTTC.

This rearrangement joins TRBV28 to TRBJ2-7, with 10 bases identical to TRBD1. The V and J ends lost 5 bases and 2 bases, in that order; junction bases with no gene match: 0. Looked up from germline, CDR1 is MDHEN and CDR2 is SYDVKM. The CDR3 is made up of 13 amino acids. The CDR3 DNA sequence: TGTGCCAGCAGTGGACAGGGGGCCTACGAGCAGTACTTC. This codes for CASSGQGAYEQYF.

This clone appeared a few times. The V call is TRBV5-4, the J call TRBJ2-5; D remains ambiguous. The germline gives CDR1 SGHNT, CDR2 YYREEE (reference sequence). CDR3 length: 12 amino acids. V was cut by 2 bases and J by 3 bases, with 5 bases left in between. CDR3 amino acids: CASSFLKETQYF. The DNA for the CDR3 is TGTGCCAGCAGCTTCCTTAAAGAGACCCAGTACTTC.

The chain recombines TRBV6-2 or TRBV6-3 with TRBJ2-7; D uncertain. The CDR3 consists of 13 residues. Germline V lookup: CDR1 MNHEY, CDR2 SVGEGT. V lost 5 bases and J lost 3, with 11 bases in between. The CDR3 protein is CASSVARLYEQYF. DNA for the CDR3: TGTGCCAGCAGTGTGGCCAGGCTCTACGAGCAGTACTTC.

The CDR3 loop reads CASRSPGLSSGELFF. The CDR3, as DNA: TGCGCCAGCAGGTCACCGGGACTATCTTCCGGGGAGCTGTTTTTT. The genes are TRBV5-1 and TRBJ2-2, with TRBD2 identical over 7 bases. Germline V CDR1 and CDR2: SGHRS, YFSETQ. J was trimmed by 6 bases and V by 5 bases; bases with no gene match: 10. The CDR3 consists of 15 residues.